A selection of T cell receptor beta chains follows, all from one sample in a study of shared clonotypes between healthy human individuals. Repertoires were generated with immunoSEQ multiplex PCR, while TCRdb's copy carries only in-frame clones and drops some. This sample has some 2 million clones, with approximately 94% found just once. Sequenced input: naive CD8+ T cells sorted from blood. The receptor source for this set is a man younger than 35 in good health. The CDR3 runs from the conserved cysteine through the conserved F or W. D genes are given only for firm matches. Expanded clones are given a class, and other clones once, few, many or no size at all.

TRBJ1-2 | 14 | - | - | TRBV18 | TGTGCCAGCTCACCTTCCGGGGACACCTATGGCTACACCTTC | CASSPSGDTYGYTF
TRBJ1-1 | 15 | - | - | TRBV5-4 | TGTGCCAGCAGACCCCCCCCAGGGGAAAACACTGAAGCTTTCTTT | CASRPPPGENTEAFF
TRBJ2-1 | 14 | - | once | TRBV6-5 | TGTGCCAGCAGTTACTCGTTCGGATACAATGAGCAGTTCTTC | CASSYSFGYNEQFF
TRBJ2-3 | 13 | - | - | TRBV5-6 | TGTGCCAGCACCCCCTCTGGCACAGATACGCAGTATTTT | CASTPSGTDTQYF
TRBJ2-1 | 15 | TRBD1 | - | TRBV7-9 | TGTGCCAGCAGCCCCCGACAGGGGATAAACAATGAGCAGTTCTTC | CASSPRQGINNEQFF
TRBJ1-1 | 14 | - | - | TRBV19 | TGTGCCAGTTGCTCAAGGGGGGCGAACACTGAAGCTTTCTTT | CASCSRGANTEAFF
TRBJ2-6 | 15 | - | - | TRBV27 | TGTGCCAGCAGTTTTGGAACAGCTGGGGCCAACGTCCTGACTTTC | CASSFGTAGANVLTF
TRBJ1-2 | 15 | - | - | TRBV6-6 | TGTGCCAGCAGCTACACAGAAAACGCTAACTATGGCTACACCTTC | CASSYTENANYGYTF
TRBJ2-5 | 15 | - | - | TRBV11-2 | TGTGCCAGCAGCTTGAGGGGCGGCCCAGAAGAGACCCAGTACTTC | CASSLRGGPEETQYF
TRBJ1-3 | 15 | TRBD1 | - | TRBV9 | TGTGCCAGCAGCCTAGGGACAGCCGCTGGAAACACCATATATTTT | CASSLGTAAGNTIYF